The present T cell receptor (beta chain) was sequenced within a study of beta chain features in type 1 diabetes. The study's findings and limits: Patients' naive, central memory and Treg TCRB repertoires seemed closer to one another than those of healthy donors.

As every portion of the isolated RNA was reverse transcribed, the sequencing read expressed TCRB transcripts. The protocol was immunoSEQ multiplex PCR, while the TCRdb copy is restricted to in-frame clones and leaves out a portion. The sample holds roughly 240,000 clones, less than 15% seen once. One heparinised draw, averaging about 110 mL, was taken per donor. Purity of each sorted population was above 95%. The J segment lost 3 bases and the V segment lost 4 bases, leaving 7 bases of the junction unmatched. The CDR3 contains 16 residues. Germline loops: CDR1 SEHNR, CDR2 FQNEAQ (reference sequence). This clone occurred a few times. Its antigen is still unknown.

The genes are TRBV7-9 and TRBJ2-1; 9 bases agree with TRBD2. The sequence derives from a woman between 40 and 50 years old in good health. The source material was naive CD4+ T cells from blood. Here the CDR3 DNA reads TGTGCCAGCAGCTCCCCCGGGACTAGCCGCTACAATGAGCAGTTCTTC. Its protein product is CASSSPGTSRYNEQFF. Filled out from reference TRBV7-9 and TRBJ2-1, the complete variable domain reads DTGVSQNPRHKITKRGQNVTFRCDPISEHNRLYWYRQTLGQGPEFLTYFQNEAQLEKSRLLSDRFSAERPKGSFSTLEIQRTEQGDSAMYLCASSSPGTSRYNEQFFGPGTRLTVL.